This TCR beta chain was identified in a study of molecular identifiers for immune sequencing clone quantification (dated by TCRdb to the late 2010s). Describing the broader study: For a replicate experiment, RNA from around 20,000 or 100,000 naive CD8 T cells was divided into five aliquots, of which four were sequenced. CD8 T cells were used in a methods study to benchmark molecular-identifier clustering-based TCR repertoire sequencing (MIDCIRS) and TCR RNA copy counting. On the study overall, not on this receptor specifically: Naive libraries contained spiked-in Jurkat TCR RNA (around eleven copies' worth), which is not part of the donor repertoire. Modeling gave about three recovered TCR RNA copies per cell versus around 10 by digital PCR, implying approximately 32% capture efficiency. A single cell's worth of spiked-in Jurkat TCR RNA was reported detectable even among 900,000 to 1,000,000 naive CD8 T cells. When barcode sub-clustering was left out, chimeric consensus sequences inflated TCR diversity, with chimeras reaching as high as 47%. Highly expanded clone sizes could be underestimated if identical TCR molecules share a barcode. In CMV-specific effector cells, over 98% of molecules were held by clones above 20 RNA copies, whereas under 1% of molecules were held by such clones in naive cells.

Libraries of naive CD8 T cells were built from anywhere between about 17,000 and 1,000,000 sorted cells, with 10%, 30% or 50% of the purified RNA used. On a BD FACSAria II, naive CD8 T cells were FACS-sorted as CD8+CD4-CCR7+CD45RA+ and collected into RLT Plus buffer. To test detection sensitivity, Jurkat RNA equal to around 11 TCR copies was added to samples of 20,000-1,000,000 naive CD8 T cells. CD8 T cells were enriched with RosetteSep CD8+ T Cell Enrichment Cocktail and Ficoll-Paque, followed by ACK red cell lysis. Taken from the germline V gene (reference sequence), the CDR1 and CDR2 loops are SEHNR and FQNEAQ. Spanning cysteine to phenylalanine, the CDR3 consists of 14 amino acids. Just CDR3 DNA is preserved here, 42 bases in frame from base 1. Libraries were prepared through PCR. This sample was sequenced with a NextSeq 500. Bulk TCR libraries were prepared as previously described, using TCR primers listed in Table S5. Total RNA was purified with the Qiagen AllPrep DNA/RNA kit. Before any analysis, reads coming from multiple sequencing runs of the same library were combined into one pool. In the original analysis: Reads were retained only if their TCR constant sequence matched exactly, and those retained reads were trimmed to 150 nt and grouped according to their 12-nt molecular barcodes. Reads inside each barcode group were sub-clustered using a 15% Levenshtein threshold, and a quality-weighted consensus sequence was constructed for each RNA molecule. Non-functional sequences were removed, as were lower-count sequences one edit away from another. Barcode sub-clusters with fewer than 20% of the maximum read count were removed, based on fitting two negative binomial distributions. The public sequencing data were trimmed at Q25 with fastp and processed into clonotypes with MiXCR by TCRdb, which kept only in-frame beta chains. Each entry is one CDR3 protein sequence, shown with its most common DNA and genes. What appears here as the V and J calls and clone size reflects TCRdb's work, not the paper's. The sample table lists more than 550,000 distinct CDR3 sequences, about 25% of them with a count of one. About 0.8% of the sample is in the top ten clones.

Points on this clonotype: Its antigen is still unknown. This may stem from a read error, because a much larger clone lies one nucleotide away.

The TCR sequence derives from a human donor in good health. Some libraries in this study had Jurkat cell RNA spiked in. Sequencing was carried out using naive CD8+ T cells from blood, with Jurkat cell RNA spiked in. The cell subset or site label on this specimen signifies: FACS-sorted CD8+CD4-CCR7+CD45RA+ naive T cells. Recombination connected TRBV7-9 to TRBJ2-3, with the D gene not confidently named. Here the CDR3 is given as CAGSPIGSTDTQYF. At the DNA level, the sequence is TGTGCCGGCAGCCCCATTGGGAGCACAGATACGCAGTATTTT.